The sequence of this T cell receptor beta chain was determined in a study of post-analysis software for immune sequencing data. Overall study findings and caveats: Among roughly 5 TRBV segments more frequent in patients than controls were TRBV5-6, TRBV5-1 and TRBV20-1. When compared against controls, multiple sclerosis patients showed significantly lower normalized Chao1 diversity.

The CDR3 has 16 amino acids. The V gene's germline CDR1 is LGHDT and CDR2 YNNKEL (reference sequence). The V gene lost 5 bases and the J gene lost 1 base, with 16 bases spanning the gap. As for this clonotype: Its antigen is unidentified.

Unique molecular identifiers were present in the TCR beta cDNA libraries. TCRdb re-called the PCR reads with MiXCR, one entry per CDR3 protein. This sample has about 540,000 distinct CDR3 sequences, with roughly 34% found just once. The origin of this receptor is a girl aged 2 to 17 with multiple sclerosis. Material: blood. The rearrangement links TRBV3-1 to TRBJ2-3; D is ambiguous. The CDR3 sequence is CASSTQHSLGTDTQYF. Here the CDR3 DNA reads TGTGCCAGCAGCACCCAGCACAGCCTAGGCACAGATACGCAGTATTTT.